The sequence of this T cell receptor (beta chain) was determined in a study of cytomegalovirus exposure and HLA in healthy donors. In the PCR, 60 Vbeta and 13 Jbeta primers were used. Measured with immunoSEQ multiplex PCR; TCRdb has only the in-frame clones, and not every one. The profile shows 150,000 to 200,000 clones, less than 85% of them singletons. Findings and limits, study-wide: The productive fraction for most TCR beta V segments was about 90% or about 30% in an earlier analysis. Highly shared variants forming one cluster were likely a sequencing artifact.

A remark on this clone: The antigen remains undetermined.

V lost 0 bases and J lost 8, with 12 bases in between. The CDR3 runs to 14 residues. Germline-derived CDR1 and CDR2 are LGHNA and YSLEER. This clonotype was obtained from a man in his forties in good health and CMV-seronegative. The sequenced sample consisted of PBMCs. V usage is TRBV4-3 and J usage is TRBJ2-3; TRBD2 is a possible D gene (5 bases). The CDR3 loop reads CASSQDTAVGTQYF. CDR3 sequence (DNA): TGCGCCAGCAGCCAAGATACAGCGGTGGGTACGCAGTATTTT.